The subject of this entry is one T cell receptor (beta chain). Its matching antigen is unknown. The sample comes from a study of cytomegalovirus exposure and HLA in healthy donors. CDR3 size: 13 residues. Both 60 Vbeta primers and 13 Jbeta primers went into the PCR. Assay used: immunoSEQ multiplex PCR; TCRdb lists only in-frame clones, some missing. In the table there are some 170,000 clones, around 83% of which are singletons. The study, taken as a whole, reports: From TCR beta sequences, most subjects' HLA-A and HLA-B alleles were reportedly predicted accurately.

This TCR came from a man aged 50 to 59 in good health and CMV-seropositive. This sequence joins TRBV21-1 and TRBJ1-1; TRBD1 is taken as the D call from the table, unchecked against the DNA. TRBV21-1 is classified as a pseudogene. Sequencing used PBMCs. The CDR3, as DNA: TGTGCCAGCAGCATGGACAGGGTACCTGAAGCTTTCTTT. It encodes CASSMDRVPEAFF.